The 19 T cell receptor beta chains below were found in one sample sequenced in a study of cytomegalovirus exposure and HLA in healthy donors. The PCR used 60 Vbeta and 13 Jbeta primers. Only in-frame clones appear in the TCRdb table, and some are missing; sequencing was by immunoSEQ multiplex PCR. Of 150,000 or so clones listed, 75% to 80% are singletons. The sequencing input was PBMCs. The receptors were sampled from a male donor in good health and CMV-seronegative.

The rearrangement joins TRBV4-3 to TRBJ2-3, with 9 bases aligning to TRBD2. This CDR3 is built from 15 residues. V lost 0 bases and J lost 4; bases outside the gene matches: 2. Germline assignment: CDR1 LGHNA and CDR2 YSLEER. The CDR3 spells CASSQDEREADTQYF. The CDR3 region has the DNA TGCGCCAGCAGCCAAGATGAGCGGGAGGCAGATACGCAGTATTTT.

The chain uses TRBV2 and TRBJ1-2, with 9 nucleotides matching TRBD1. Trimming took 4 bases from V and 2 from J; bases not matched to a gene: 5. Germline CDR1 SNHLY, CDR2 FYNNEI. This CDR3 is 15 amino acids long. The CDR3 loop is CASSGEGTGNYGYTF. For the CDR3, the DNA is TGTGCCAGCAGTGGGGAAGGGACAGGGAACTATGGCTACACCTTC.

The genes are TRBV9 and TRBJ2-3; TRBD1 is a possible D gene (6 bases). Trimming took 3 bases from V and 5 from J, leaving 13 bases between them. This CDR3 comprises 14 residues. Germline V lookup: CDR1 SGDLS, CDR2 YYNGEE. The DNA for the CDR3 is TGTGCCAGCAGCGCTGATACAGGGCGAGATACGCAGTATTTT. It encodes CASSADTGRDTQYF.

This chain uses TRBV5-1 with TRBJ2-7; 10 bases match TRBD1. There are 15 residues in the CDR3. Trimming cost V 0 bases and J 0 bases; bases outside gene matches: 0. The germline gives CDR1 SGHRS, CDR2 YFSETQ. For the CDR3, the DNA is TGCGCCAGCAGCTTGGGACAGGGGGCCTCCTACGAGCAGTACTTC. Protein product: CASSLGQGASYEQYF. Complete variable domain (other parts from reference TRBV5-1 and TRBJ2-7): KAGVTQTPRYLIKTRGQQVTLSCSPISGHRSVSWYQQTPGQGLQFLFEYFSETQRNKGNFPGRFSGRQFSNSRSEMNVSTLELGDSALYLCASSLGQGASYEQYFGPGTRLTVT.

The gene calls are TRBV18 and TRBJ1-2; no definite D call. There are 13 residues in the CDR3. In germline, CDR1 is KGHSH, CDR2 LQKENI. V lost 3 bases and J 5 bases, leaving 10 bases between the germline ends. The CDR3 DNA reads TGTGCCAGCTCACCTAGTCCGGGTTATGGCTACACCTTC. This sequence encodes CASSPSPGYGYTF.

This clone was detected only a few times. The chain employs TRBV2 and TRBJ1-1; a possible D gene is TRBD1 (5 bases). The CDR3 totals 13 residues. From germline, CDR1 is SNHLY and CDR2 FYNNEI. Trimming shortened V by 2 bases and J by 4 bases, and 8 bases separated the two germline ends. The CDR3 sequence is CASSEQGSTEAFF. In DNA, the CDR3 is TGTGCCAGCAGTGAACAGGGTAGCACTGAAGCTTTCTTT.

This chain uses TRBV5-4 with TRBJ2-6; TRBD1 is a possible D gene (8 bases). Germline V lookup: CDR1 SGHNT, CDR2 YYREEE (reference sequence). This CDR3 has 15 residues. V lost 4 bases to trimming and J lost 7 bases, with 15 bases between them. CDR3 sequence: CASSPGGTGANVLTF. In DNA, the CDR3 is TGTGCCAGCAGCCCCGGGGGGACAGGTGCCAACGTCCTGACTTTC.

The V gene is TRBV11-3, the J gene TRBJ2-2, with 8 nucleotides matching TRBD1. CDR3 size: 16 residues. Germline V gene lookup returns CDR1 SGHNT and CDR2 YENEEA. Losses at the gene ends were 5 bases for V and 4 bases for J; bases not matched to a gene: 9. The CDR3 reads CASSLTGGQRTGELFF. Written as DNA, the CDR3 is TGTGCCAGCAGCCTAACAGGGGGACAGCGCACCGGGGAGCTGTTTTTT.

This clone appeared a few times. The chain uses TRBV5-6 and TRBJ2-2; D gene unclear. The CDR3 is 15 amino acids. CDR1 is SGHDT, CDR2 YYEEEE, per germline. With 0 bases removed from V and 2 bases from J, the gap between germline ends came to 8 bases. Written as DNA, the CDR3 is TGTGCCAGCAGCTTGGTACAGCTTAACACCGGGGAGCTGTTTTTT. Its translation is CASSLVQLNTGELFF.

V is TRBV6-1 and J is TRBJ1-5; possibly TRBD1 for D (6 bases). The V and J ends lost 4 bases and 2 bases respectively, with 12 bases between them. Germline loops: CDR1 MNHNS, CDR2 SASEGT. This CDR3 is 15 amino acids long. CDR3 region: CASSGRGPGNQPQHF. Here the CDR3 DNA reads TGTGCCAGCAGTGGGCGGGGGCCTGGCAATCAGCCCCAGCATTTT.

The V call is TRBV14, the J call TRBJ2-6; no reliable D call. This CDR3 comprises 17 residues. Trimming removed 1 base from V and 0 bases from J, with 10 bases in between. Germline CDR1 reads SGHDN; CDR2 reads FVKESK. The CDR3 spells CASSQVHASSGANVLTF. The CDR3 bases are TGTGCCAGCAGCCAAGTGCACGCTAGCTCTGGGGCCAACGTCCTGACTTTC. Variable domain in full (rest from reference TRBV14 and TRBJ2-6): EAGVTQFPSHSVIEKGQTVTLRCDPISGHDNLYWYRRVMGKEIKFLLHFVKESKQDESGMPNNRFLAERTGGTYSTLKVQPAELEDSGVYFCASSQVHASSGANVLTFGAGSRLTVL.

The J gene is TRBJ2-3, the V gene TRBV7-6, with 10 bases matching TRBD2. The CDR3 is 16 amino acids. After removal of 1 base from V and 4 bases from J, the junction contained 5 bases not matched to a gene. The germline V gene has CDR1 SGHVS and CDR2 FNYEAQ. In nucleotides, the CDR3 is TGTGCCAGCAGCTTAGGGGCTAGCGGGGGATCAGATACGCAGTATTTT. It encodes CASSLGASGGSDTQYF.

This chain connects TRBV2 to TRBJ2-7, with D possibly TRBD2 on 6 matching bases. In germline, CDR1 is SNHLY, CDR2 FYNNEI. This CDR3 has 15 residues. Trimming removed 2 bases from V and 0 bases from J, with 11 bases in between. This CDR3 reads CASSEILASSYEQYF. CDR3 bases: TGTGCCAGCAGTGAAATCCTAGCGTCCTCCTACGAGCAGTACTTC.

The chain recombines TRBV19 with TRBJ1-1; the match to TRBD1 covers 11 bases. V shed 6 bases, J shed 6 bases, and the junction held 9 bases outside the gene matches. This CDR3 is 15 amino acids long. Germline values: CDR1 LNHDA, CDR2 SQIVND (reference sequence). For the CDR3, the DNA is TGTGCCAGTAGGCAGGCGGGACAGGGGGTCGCTGAAGCTTTCTTT. It encodes CASRQAGQGVAEAFF.

The CDR3 region has the DNA TGCACCAGCAGCCGCGGTGGCCCTAGCGGGGGTAGTCTGCACATTCAGTACTTC. Amino acid sequence: CTSSRGGPSGGSLHIQYF. The chain uses TRBV1 and TRBJ2-4; the listed D gene, TRBD2, was not tested against the DNA. TRBV1 is reported as a pseudogene. The CDR3 has 18 residues.

The chain carries TRBV6-4 and TRBJ2-7; weak D call: TRBD2 (5 bases). This CDR3 comprises 15 residues. Germline V gene data show CDR1 as MRHNA and CDR2 as SNTAGT. The germline V and J ends were trimmed by 6 bases and 5 bases, with 20 bases remaining between them. The CDR3 reads CASSPPGNVHHEQYF. CDR3 in DNA: TGTGCCAGCAGCCCCCCGGGGAATGTTCACCACGAGCAGTACTTC.

Of note for this clone: Sequence at one end of the junction differs from germline and may be a read error. The V call is TRBV9, the J call TRBJ1-3; 9 nucleotides align to TRBD1. This CDR3 is built from 17 residues. Germline V gene sequence: CDR1 SGDLS, CDR2 YYNGEE. The CDR3 DNA is TGTGCCGGCAGCGTAGGGGGGGGGACAGGGAGTGGAAACACCATATATTTT. This encodes CAGSVGGGTGSGNTIYF.

The rearrangement links TRBV11-3 to TRBJ2-3, with 8 bases lining up with TRBD1. Germline values: CDR1 SGHNT, CDR2 YENEEA. V lost 5 bases and J lost 5; bases outside the gene matches: 3. CDR3 size: 13 residues. The DNA for the CDR3 is TGTGCCAGCAGCCGGGACAGGAGAGATACGCAGTATTTT. Translation: CASSRDRRDTQYF.

This chain joins TRBV6-1 and TRBJ2-1, with 7 positions matching TRBD1. V was clipped by 6 bases and J by 0 bases; unmatched bases: 5. Germline V gives CDR1 MNHNS, CDR2 SASEGT. The CDR3 is 15 amino acids. The chain's CDR3 is CASRYRDSSYNEQFF. The CDR3 nucleotides read TGTGCCAGCAGGTACAGGGACAGCTCCTACAATGAGCAGTTCTTC.